This T cell receptor beta chain was profiled in a study of shared clonotypes between healthy human individuals. Findings and caveats of the study: Rarefaction revealed incomplete sorted-subset sequencing despite large depth.

On this clone itself: Its specificity is not known.

The germline V gene has CDR1 MNHNY and CDR2 SVGAGI (reference sequence). Trimming took 7 bases from V and 4 from J, leaving 17 bases between them. This CDR3 comprises 15 residues. Libraries were prepared by immunoSEQ multiplex PCR; TCRdb keeps only in-frame clonotypes and omits some of them. The sample holds 2,100,000 or so clones, approximately 95% seen once. The receptor was isolated from a man between 18 and 29 years old in good health. The chain joins TRBV6-6 to TRBJ2-1; D may be TRBD2 (6 bases). What was sequenced was naive CD4+ T cells sorted from blood. The subset was: CD45RA+ positively selected. CDR3 sequence reads: CASTLLAAFYNEQFF. The CDR3 nucleotides are TGTGCCAGCACCCTACTAGCCGCCTTTTACAATGAGCAGTTCTTC.